This T cell receptor (beta chain) derives from a study of metastatic and nonmetastatic thyroid tumors. On the study more broadly: The study looked at repertoires side by side in blood and in tumor or nodule tissue from malignant and benign thyroid patients.

Study conclusions and caveats: For both blood and tumor, malignant thyroid tumors reportedly showed significantly higher TCR beta diversity than benign nodules did.

The length of the CDR3 is 17 residues. V was cut by 1 base and J by 0 bases, with 13 bases left in between. The germline gives CDR1 SEHNR, CDR2 FQNEAQ (reference sequence). No treatment of any kind had been given to any patient before thyroid surgery. At least ten counts were recorded for this clone. Its cognate antigen is unknown. TCRdb redid the clone calls on the PCR reads using MiXCR. The table includes some 16,000 clones, roughly 13% detected once. The chain has TRBV7-9 and TRBJ1-3; D might be TRBD1 (5 bases). Sequenced input: blood. The source of this sequence is a female donor with papillary thyroid cancer or a benign thyroid nodule (not recorded which). Some clones in this sample may be carry-over from other donors' samples. The CDR3 DNA reads TGTGCCAGCAGCTTAGTTCTCCAGGGACCCTCTGGAAACACCATATATTTT. It is translated as CASSLVLQGPSGNTIYF.